This is a list of T cell receptor beta chains from one sample in a study of T-cell memory formation after mild COVID-19. MiXCR, applied by TCRdb to the 5' RACE reads, yields one record per CDR3 protein. This sample has over 350,000 distinct CDR3 sequences; about 17% occur once, and the top ten carry roughly a fifth. Sequenced material: PBMCs or a T cell subset sorted from them (not recorded which). The receptors were gathered from a man between 18 and 35 years old who had mild COVID-19 (a few samples of this study predate the infection). Cell type and time point are not known. Both conserved end residues are part of each CDR3. The order of the fields is CDR3 length, clone size, V gene, J gene, D gene, CDR3 protein, CDR3 DNA. The D gene is left open where the match is weak. Only some rows state a clone size, as once, few, many or a class for expanded clones.

len: 16; abundance: once; v_gene: TRBV7-9; j_gene: TRBJ1-1; d_gene: .; CDR3aa: CASSHPLRDMNTEAFF; CDR3nt: TGTGCCAGCAGCCACCCTCTCAGGGATATGAACACTGAAGCTTTCTTT
len: 16; abundance: .; v_gene: TRBV3-1; j_gene: TRBJ2-7; d_gene: TRBD1; CDR3aa: CASSSLGTGSSYEQYF; CDR3nt: TGTGCCAGCAGCTCCTTAGGGACAGGGTCCTCCTACGAGCAGTACTTC
len: 15; abundance: many; v_gene: TRBV12-3/TRBV12-4; j_gene: TRBJ2-2; d_gene: TRBD2; CDR3aa: CASSALAGDTGELFF; CDR3nt: TGTGCCAGCAGTGCACTAGCGGGGGACACCGGGGAGCTGTTTTTT
len: 13; abundance: .; v_gene: TRBV10-3; j_gene: TRBJ2-3; d_gene: TRBD2; CDR3aa: CAISAGGTDTQYF; CDR3nt: TGTGCCATCAGTGCGGGGGGTACAGATACGCAGTATTTT
len: 15; abundance: few; v_gene: TRBV5-1; j_gene: TRBJ2-3; d_gene: .; CDR3aa: CASSLGRASTDTQYF; CDR3nt: TGCGCCAGCAGCTTGGGACGGGCGAGCACAGATACGCAGTATTTT
len: 15; abundance: .; v_gene: TRBV4-2; j_gene: TRBJ2-3; d_gene: TRBD1; CDR3aa: CASSPIAGGIDTQYF; CDR3nt: TGTGCCAGCAGCCCCATAGCAGGGGGTATAGATACGCAGTATTTT
len: 15; abundance: few; v_gene: TRBV5-1; j_gene: TRBJ2-7; d_gene: .; CDR3aa: CASSPDGPTTYEQYF; CDR3nt: TGCGCCAGCAGCCCGGACGGGCCGACAACTTACGAGCAGTACTTC
len: 20; abundance: .; v_gene: TRBV4-3; j_gene: TRBJ2-3; d_gene: TRBD2; CDR3aa: CASSQIPTFSGGQRGDTQYF; CDR3nt: TGCGCCAGCAGCCAGATCCCCACCTTTTCGGGGGGGCAGAGGGGGGATACGCAGTATTTT
len: 14; abundance: .; v_gene: TRBV18; j_gene: TRBJ2-7; d_gene: .; CDR3aa: CASSSVDSPYEQYF; CDR3nt: TGTGCCAGCTCATCTGTGGACAGCCCTTACGAGCAGTACTTC
len: 15; abundance: .; v_gene: TRBV5-1; j_gene: TRBJ1-1; d_gene: TRBD1; CDR3aa: CASSLTRQGWTEAFF; CDR3nt: TGCGCCAGCAGCCTAACTAGACAGGGGTGGACTGAAGCTTTCTTT
len: 17; abundance: .; v_gene: TRBV4-1; j_gene: TRBJ2-3; d_gene: .; CDR3aa: CASSQSSWGSGTDTQYF; CDR3nt: TGCGCCAGCAGCCAATCCTCTTGGGGCTCTGGGACAGATACGCAGTATTTT
len: 15; abundance: .; v_gene: TRBV19; j_gene: TRBJ1-6; d_gene: TRBD1; CDR3aa: CASSIQGAGVSPLHF; CDR3nt: TGTGCCAGTAGTATCCAGGGGGCTGGGGTTTCACCCCTCCACTTT